Each of the 30 T cell receptor beta chains below was sequenced from the same sample in a study of T-cell memory formation after mild COVID-19. TCRdb used MiXCR to reprocess the 5' RACE reads, holding one entry per CDR3 protein. The sample includes about 350,000 distinct CDR3 sequences, about an eighth of them seen just once. The sequencing input was PBMCs or a T cell subset sorted from them (not recorded which). These receptors all come from a man younger than 35 who had mild COVID-19 (a few samples of this study predate the infection). Cell type and time point are not known.

This clonotype showed up many times. The chain is built from TRBV9 and TRBJ1-2; unclear D gene. V shed 0 bases and J shed 7 bases, with 16 bases lying between them. The CDR3 runs to 15 residues. The germline gives CDR1 SGDLS, CDR2 YYNGEE. CDR3: CASSVGGPIEGGYTF. The CDR3 DNA reads as TGTGCCAGCAGCGTAGGGGGTCCGATCGAGGGTGGCTACACCTTC.

As DNA, the CDR3 is TGCGCCAGCAGCTTGTCTGGGACAGGGGAGGATGGCTACACCTTC. Amino acid sequence: CASSLSGTGEDGYTF. This chain joins TRBV5-1 and TRBJ1-2, with 10 bases that match TRBD1. The CDR3 runs 15 residues. The germline CDR1 and CDR2 sequences are SGHRS and YFSETQ. J gave up 6 bases and V 1 base, and 6 bases lay outside the gene matches.

This chain connects TRBV12-3 or TRBV12-4 to TRBJ2-1; D call uncertain. The CDR3 contains 17 residues. The ends were cut back, 6 bases at V and 0 bases at J, with 18 bases in the middle. CDR3 DNA sequence: TGTGCCAGCAGAGCCCCGGGCGCCTCGAGCTCCTACAATGAGCAGTTCTTC. Its protein product is CASRAPGASSSYNEQFF.

The V call is TRBV18, the J call TRBJ2-5; TRBD2 matches at 7 bases. V shed 3 bases and J 4 bases; nucleotides not matched to a gene: 8. Per the germline V gene, CDR1 is KGHSH and CDR2 is LQKENI. The CDR3 has 15 amino acids. CDR3 in DNA: TGTGCCAGCTCACCTCTGCGCGGGGGACCAGAGACCCAGTACTTC. Protein: CASSPLRGGPETQYF. Complete variable domain (other parts from reference TRBV18 and TRBJ2-5): NAGVMQNPRHLVRRRGQEARLRCSPMKGHSHVYWYRQLPEEGLKFMVYLQKENIIDESGMPKERFSAEFPKEGPSILRIQQVVRGDSAAYFCASSPLRGGPETQYFGPGTRLLVL.

The rearrangement links TRBV19 to TRBJ1-6; D might be TRBD1 (5 bases). Germline CDR1 reads LNHDA; CDR2 reads SQIVND (reference sequence). The V end was cut by 8 bases, the J end by 3 bases, with 14 bases between. The CDR3 sequence is 15 residues long. CDR3 nucleotides: TGTGCCAGTTTACCGGGACGGCTCTATAATTCACCCCTCCACTTT. Translating it yields CASLPGRLYNSPLHF.

This sequence joins TRBV10-3 and TRBJ1-2; D remains unclear. Germline V gene data show CDR1 as ENHRY and CDR2 as SYGVKD. The V end was cut by 8 bases, the J end by 8 bases, with 6 bases between. The CDR3 extends over 9 amino acids. CDR3: CAIQVGYTF. The CDR3 DNA sequence: TGTGCCATCCAAGTAGGCTACACCTTC.

This chain uses TRBV28 with TRBJ1-4; 8 nucleotides align to TRBD1. This CDR3 spans 16 amino acids. Trimming took 1 base from V and 2 from J; bases not matched to a gene: 3. CDR1 and CDR2 (germline): MDHEN, SYDVKM. CDR3 loop: CASSLSGGDTNEKLFF. DNA of the CDR3: TGTGCCAGCAGTTTATCAGGGGGCGATACTAATGAAAAACTGTTTTTT.

This clonotype was counted a few times. CDR3 amino acids: CASSGMPRQGIKKTQYF. Here the CDR3 DNA reads TGTGCCAGCAGCGGGATGCCGAGACAGGGTATTAAGAAGACCCAGTACTTC. J is TRBJ2-5 and V is TRBV5-4, with 7 bases matching TRBD1. From germline, CDR1 is SGHNT and CDR2 YYREEE (reference sequence). The CDR3 contains 17 residues. V shed 4 bases, J shed 6 bases, and the junction held 18 bases outside the gene matches.

This clonotype appeared a few times. The V gene is TRBV30, the J gene TRBJ2-5; tentatively, D is TRBD1 (7 bases). Looked up from germline, CDR1 is GTSNPN and CDR2 is SVGIG (reference sequence). The CDR3 has 12 residues. The V and J ends lost 3 bases and 5 bases respectively, with 10 bases between them. As DNA, the CDR3 is TGTGCCTGGAGGGCAGGGGGGGAGACCCAGTACTTC. Translating gives CAWRAGGETQYF. The full variable domain, its missing parts supplied by reference TRBV30 and TRBJ2-5, is SQTIHQWPATLVQPVGSPLSLECTVEGTSNPNLYWYRQAAGRGLQLLFYSVGIGQISSEVPQNLSASRPQDRQFILSSKKLLLSDSGFYLCAWRAGGETQYFGPGTRLLVL.

The chain employs TRBV4-3 and TRBJ1-1, with 8 bases fitting TRBD1. The CDR3 covers 15 residues. With 3 bases clipped from V and 6 bases from J, the junction kept 9 bases outside the gene matches. CDR1 LGHNA and CDR2 YSLEER come from the germline V gene. CDR3 sequence: CASSHLQGQAAEAFF. The CDR3 bases are TGCGCCAGCAGCCACCTACAGGGACAGGCAGCTGAAGCTTTCTTT.

The chain employs TRBV7-9 and TRBJ1-2; TRBD1 matches at 7 bases. Germline values: CDR1 SEHNR, CDR2 FQNEAQ (reference sequence). J lost 7 bases, V lost 5 bases, and 16 bases had no gene match. The CDR3 has 16 amino acids. The CDR3 DNA is TGTGCCAGCAGCCCCGGACAGGCAAGGTGGGACGTTGGCTACACCTTC. This translates into CASSPGQARWDVGYTF.

V usage is TRBV6-1 and J usage is TRBJ1-5; D is unclear. There are 16 residues in the CDR3. V lost 2 bases, J lost 0 bases, and 11 bases lay in between. Per germline, CDR1 MNHNS and CDR2 SASEGT. The CDR3 loop reads CASSELVGISNQPQHF. CDR3 coding DNA: TGTGCCAGCAGTGAATTAGTCGGGATTAGCAATCAGCCCCAGCATTTT.

The rearrangement links TRBV7-6 to TRBJ1-2, with TRBD1 matching over 8 bases. V gave up 5 bases and J gave up 2 bases; unmatched junction bases: 10. From germline, CDR1 is SGHVS and CDR2 FNYEAQ. This CDR3 has 16 residues. DNA of the CDR3: TGTGCCAGCAGCCGTGCCCGGACAGGGAGGAACTATGGCTACACCTTC. Amino acid sequence: CASSRARTGRNYGYTF. The complete variable domain, with remaining parts taken from reference TRBV7-6 and TRBJ1-2, reads GAGVSQSPRYKVTKRGQDVALRCDPISGHVSLYWYRQALGQGPEFLTYFNYEAQQDKSGLPNDRFSAERPEGSISTLTIQRTEQRDSAMYRCASSRARTGRNYGYTFGSGTRLTVV.

This clonotype was counted at least ten times. The chain is built from TRBV5-1 and TRBJ1-5; D is perhaps TRBD1 (6 bases). V lost 2 bases and J 8 bases, leaving 14 bases between the germline ends. The CDR3 extends over 14 amino acids. The germline CDR1 and CDR2 sequences are SGHRS and YFSETQ. The CDR3 DNA sequence: TGCGCCAGCAGCTTCAGCGGGGGCCAGGAGCCCCAGCATTTT. Translating it yields CASSFSGGQEPQHF.

This clonotype came up a few times. The rearrangement links TRBV9 to TRBJ1-1, with D unclear. The CDR3 runs 14 residues. V shed 1 base and J shed 5 bases, with 12 bases lying between them. Looked up from germline, CDR1 is SGDLS and CDR2 is YYNGEE. The CDR3 region is CASSVQASRTEAFF. DNA of the CDR3: TGTGCCAGCAGCGTACAGGCCTCGAGAACTGAAGCTTTCTTT.

The chain is built from TRBV2 and TRBJ1-6; TRBD1 matches 7 bases. J lost 7 bases, V lost 8 bases, and 2 bases had no gene match. Germline V gene sequence: CDR1 SNHLY, CDR2 FYNNEI. The CDR3 covers 12 residues. CDR3 in amino acids: CASGTDNSPLHF. In DNA, the CDR3 is TGTGCCAGCGGGACAGACAATTCACCCCTCCACTTT. The full variable domain, in which reference TRBV2 and TRBJ1-6 provide the parts outside the CDR3, is EPEVTQTPSHQVTQMGQEVILRCVPISNHLYFYWYRQILGQKVEFLVSFYNNEISEKSEIFDDQFSVERPDGSNFTLKIRSTKLEDSAMYFCASGTDNSPLHFGNGTRLTVT.

Only a few counts were recorded for this clonotype. The chain has TRBV27 and TRBJ2-7, with unresolved D. Germline lookup yields CDR1 MNHEY and CDR2 SMNVEV (reference sequence). The germline V and J ends were trimmed by 0 bases and 0 bases, with 6 bases remaining between them. The CDR3 has 14 amino acids. The CDR3 loop reads CASSLSRTSYEQYV. The DNA for the CDR3 is TGTGCCAGCAGTTTATCGCGGACCTCCTACGAGCAGTACGTC.

This clonotype has a single count. The J gene is TRBJ1-6, the V gene TRBV27, with D unclear. Trimming shortened V by 3 bases and J by 2 bases, and 8 bases separated the two germline ends. This CDR3 comprises 15 residues. Per the germline V gene, CDR1 is MNHEY and CDR2 is SMNVEV (reference sequence). The CDR3 region is CASSLGSPYNSPLHF. In DNA form, the CDR3 reads TGTGCCAGCAGTTTGGGCTCGCCCTATAATTCACCCCTCCACTTT.

J is TRBJ2-2 and V is TRBV6-5; D gene unclear. Trimming took 4 bases from V and 1 from J, leaving 7 bases between them. The CDR3 covers 14 residues. Germline assignment: CDR1 MNHEY and CDR2 SVGAGI. CDR3 coding DNA: TGTGCCAGCAGTTCCCTCAGGAACACCGGGGAGCTGTTTTTT. Encoded protein: CASSSLRNTGELFF.

This clonotype was counted only a few times. The rearrangement joins TRBV19 to TRBJ1-5; D uncertain. Trimming removed 1 base at V and 5 bases at J, with 6 bases between. The CDR3 extends over 13 amino acids. Germline V gene data show CDR1 as LNHDA and CDR2 as SQIVND (reference sequence). Here the CDR3 DNA reads TGTGCCAGTAGTATAGTGAATGATCAGCCCCAGCATTTT. Protein sequence: CASSIVNDQPQHF. The full variable domain, rest sourced from reference TRBV19 and TRBJ1-5, is DGGITQSPKYLFRKEGQNVTLSCEQNLNHDAMYWYRQDPGQGLRLIYYSQIVNDFQKGDIAEGYSVSREKKESFPLTVTSAQKNPTAFYLCASSIVNDQPQHFGDGTRLSIL.

V usage is TRBV7-9 and J usage is TRBJ1-1, with D maybe TRBD1 (6 bases). This CDR3 is 17 amino acids long. V lost 1 base and J lost 3, with 18 bases in between. CDR1 is SEHNR and CDR2 is FQNEAQ in the germline V gene (reference sequence). CDR3: CASSLGRGGQGDTEAFF. CDR3 nucleotides: TGTGCCAGCAGCTTAGGTAGGGGGGGTCAGGGTGACACTGAAGCTTTCTTT. Using reference TRBV7-9 and TRBJ1-1 for the parts outside the CDR3, the full variable domain is DTGVSQNPRHKITKRGQNVTFRCDPISEHNRLYWYRQTLGQGPEFLTYFQNEAQLEKSRLLSDRFSAERPKGSFSTLEIQRTEQGDSAMYLCASSLGRGGQGDTEAFFGQGTRLTVV.

This clonotype turned up a few times. The chain is built from TRBV4-1 and TRBJ1-6; D remains ambiguous. Trimming took off 3 bases at V and 5 bases at J, with 11 bases between the two ends. Germline V lookup: CDR1 MGHRA, CDR2 YSYEKL. The CDR3 has 15 amino acids. The CDR3 DNA follows: TGCGCCAGCAGCCAGGGATTTTCTAATAATTCACCCCTCCACTTT. Translating it yields CASSQGFSNNSPLHF.

This clonotype was observed a few times. V is TRBV10-3 and J is TRBJ2-5; either TRBD1 or TRBD2 may fit D (6 bases each). Between the trimmed V and J ends, which lost 10 bases and 0 bases, there was a span of 18 bases. The CDR3 covers 15 residues. Germline V lookup: CDR1 ENHRY, CDR2 SYGVKD. CDR3 bases: TGTGCCACCGGAGGGGGACTTCTGTACCAAGAGACCCAGTACTTC. Its translation is CATGGGLLYQETQYF.

This clonotype was detected a few times. This rearrangement joins TRBV6-5 to TRBJ2-3, with 13 bases matching TRBD2. Germline CDR1 is MNHEY and CDR2 is SVGAGI. V shed 0 bases and J 4 bases; nucleotides not matched to a gene: 4. The CDR3 spans 17 residues. The CDR3 loop reads CASSYSGTSGEPDTQYF. As DNA, the CDR3 is TGTGCCAGCAGTTACTCTGGGACTAGCGGGGAACCAGATACGCAGTATTTT.

The chain carries TRBV9 and TRBJ1-4; D ambiguous. The CDR3 consists of 16 residues. V lost 0 bases, J lost 3 bases, and 12 bases lay in between. Looked up from germline, CDR1 is SGDLS and CDR2 is YYNGEE. CDR3 in amino acids: CASSVGVQSPNEKLFF. The DNA for the CDR3 is TGTGCCAGCAGCGTAGGGGTCCAATCCCCTAATGAAAAACTGTTTTTT. Using reference TRBV9 and TRBJ1-4 for the parts outside the CDR3, the full variable domain is DSGVTQTPKHLITATGQRVTLRCSPRSGDLSVYWYQQSLDQGLQFLIQYYNGEERAKGNILERFSAQQFPDLHSELNLSSLELGDSALYFCASSVGVQSPNEKLFFGSGTQLSVL.

CDR3: CASGGGSQGLADTQYF. The CDR3 nucleotides are TGTGCCAGCGGCGGAGGGAGCCAGGGATTGGCAGATACGCAGTATTTT. The chain has TRBV7-9 and TRBJ2-3; D may be TRBD2 (6 bases). The V end was cut by 8 bases, the J end by 4 bases, with 22 bases between. The CDR3 length is 16 residues. CDR1 is SEHNR, CDR2 FQNEAQ, per germline (reference sequence). Drawing the rest from reference TRBV7-9 and TRBJ2-3, the complete variable domain is DTGVSQNPRHKITKRGQNVTFRCDPISEHNRLYWYRQTLGQGPEFLTYFQNEAQLEKSRLLSDRFSAERPKGSFSTLEIQRTEQGDSAMYLCASGGGSQGLADTQYFGPGTRLTVL.

The chain carries TRBV4-1 and TRBJ2-7, with D tentatively TRBD1 or TRBD2 (5 bases each). CDR1 is MGHRA and CDR2 is YSYEKL in the germline V gene. The CDR3 runs 15 residues. Trimming pared 0 bases from V and 0 bases from J, leaving 9 bases between. CDR3 DNA sequence: TGCGCCAGCAGCCAAGAGCCAGGGAGCTCCTACGAGCAGTACTTC. Its protein product is CASSQEPGSSYEQYF.

The sample holds a few counts of this clonotype. This chain joins TRBV9 and TRBJ1-2, with 8 nucleotides matching TRBD1. CDR1 SGDLS and CDR2 YYNGEE come from the germline V gene. The junction had 9 bases not matched to a gene; V was cut back by 3 bases and J by 5 bases. The CDR3 contains 15 residues. The CDR3 here is CASSAQDREGYGYTF. CDR3 nucleotide sequence: TGTGCCAGCAGCGCCCAGGACAGGGAGGGATATGGCTACACCTTC.

This clonotype was seen more than once but under ten times. V usage is TRBV7-2 and J usage is TRBJ1-5; D possibly corresponds to TRBD1 (6 bases). The germline gives CDR1 SGHTA, CDR2 FQGNSA. V lost 5 bases and J lost 6, with 17 bases in between. The CDR3 length is 15 residues. Here the CDR3 DNA reads TGTGCCAGCAGCCTCGCCCAGGGAGGGGGTCAGCCCCAGCATTTT. Its translation: CASSLAQGGGQPQHF.

A few counts support this clonotype. The rearrangement uses TRBV29-1 and TRBJ1-1; tentatively, D is TRBD1 (5 bases). Between the trimmed V and J ends, which lost 4 bases and 5 bases, there was a span of 14 bases. This CDR3 has 13 residues. Germline V CDR1 and CDR2: SQVTM, ANQGSEA. In DNA form, the CDR3 reads TGCAGCGTTGCCCTACAGGAAAGGACTGAAGCTTTCTTT. Encoded protein: CSVALQERTEAFF.